This T cell receptor beta chain was obtained from a study of regulatory T cells in long-lasting Graves disease (dated by TCRdb to 2020 to 2023). Turning to the overall study: In the newly diagnosed Graves' disease group, patients had been taking antithyroid drugs for less than 3 months. The study was conducted in China and was registered as a clinical trial. A total of roughly 33 samples underwent TCR sequencing: some 13 from persistent and roughly 20 from newly diagnosed Graves' disease patients. Persistent Graves' disease patients were compared with newly diagnosed Graves' disease patients by peripheral blood TCR sequencing and RNA sequencing.

The time point label of this sample denotes: newly diagnosed GD, antithyroid drugs for less than 3 months. RNA was extracted from PBMCs in TRIzol for both TCR sequencing and RNA sequencing. Graves' disease was diagnosed according to American Thyroid Association guidelines. Patients were recruited from an endocrinology department in Xi'an, China. Each patient gave approximately 8.8 milliliters of peripheral blood, collected in an EDTA anticoagulant tube. Ficoll Paque Plus density gradient separation was used to isolate PBMCs, and no additional T cell sorting was done. An Agilent 2100 Bioanalyzer and agarose gel were used to assess RNA quality, and a NanoDrop 2000 was used to measure RNA concentration. A word on this clonotype: It lacks a known antigen. A much bigger clone sits one base away, suggesting this may be a read error.

Library preparation was by multiplex PCR. Data came from an Illumina HiSeq 4000. CDR3 regions were amplified by Arm-PCR with iRepertoire HTBI primers to construct TCR beta libraries. Before sequencing, the PCR products underwent gel purification. The source study handled its data this way. A total of roughly 67 TRBV and 14 TRBJ segments were identified across samples and were used for gene usage analysis of CDR3 amino acid clonotypes. COPE and FqMerger were used to merge filtered high-quality paired reads into contigs. BLAST was used to align contigs to IMGT TRBV, TRBD and TRBJ reference genes, with CDR3 defined following IMGT. Any clonotype with a frequency above 0.1% was counted as a highly expanded clone. Shannon entropy was used to measure repertoire diversity, and the Gini coefficient was used to measure V-J evenness. Public clonotypes were defined as clonotypes shared by more than one individual. Through fastp at Q25 and MiXCR, TCRdb rebuilt clones from the public reads, retaining in-frame beta chains. Rows with one shared CDR3 protein collapse into an entry with the most common genes and DNA. It is TCRdb's table, rather than the study itself, that gives the V and J calls and clone size. The sample yields 400,000 to 550,000 distinct CDR3 sequences; roughly 15% were counted once. The top ten constitute roughly a tenth of the sample.

V loses 2 bases, J loses 4 bases, and the germline ends lie 3 bases apart. The CDR3 runs 12 amino acids, cysteine and phenylalanine included. The CDR3 DNA has 36 bases and is translated from base 1. For CDR1 and CDR2, the germline V gene lists MNHEY and SVGEGT. What the authors observed across the whole study: Sequencing and analysis were limited to the TCR beta chain. TRBV28, TRBJ1-2 and TRBJ2-5 were preferentially used in persistent disease, while TRBV20-1 and TRBJ2-1 were favored in newly diagnosed disease. Persistent patients shared more public clonotypes among themselves (more than 2,500) than newly diagnosed patients did (more than 950). Lower TCR Shannon entropy and fewer highly expanded clones were observed in persistent Graves' disease patients than in newly diagnosed patients, which suggested clonal expansion. Only peripheral blood was studied, because thyroid tissue, the primary lesion, was inaccessible. The authors acknowledged the small sample size as a limitation that may reduce accuracy.

The data also belong to a second study, concerning T cells in Graves' hyperthyroidism and ophthalmopathy. As that second study puts it: Stable Graves' hyperthyroidism was defined as the absence of progression to ophthalmopathy over 18 months of follow-up. Hyperthyroidism patients were newly diagnosed, with disease duration under 2 months, and aged 18 to 65 years. Any patient with an uncontrolled infection, another autoimmune disease, pregnancy or lactation was excluded. Diagnoses were based on clinical symptoms, serum thyroxine and TRAb, thyroid ultrasound and orbital computed tomography. For the first round of RT-PCR on the TCR CDR3, the HTBI primer set was used together with the Qiagen OneStep RT-PCR kit. Blood samples also contained most of the expanded thyroid clonotypes (frequency above 0.001), which suggests that blood repertoires may reflect thyroid immune responses. In cross-validation, a model built on a 13 V-J signature told ophthalmopathy apart from stable hyperthyroidism with roughly 87% sensitivity and roughly 81% specificity, and in testing the same model reached 80%/75%. In validation, the model predicted progression to ophthalmopathy with around 71% sensitivity and less than 75% specificity, a median of about 6.7 months before onset. To identify TCR V-J signatures that set the groups apart, the researchers used a discovery cohort of 100 patients, made up of around 42 with Graves' ophthalmopathy and about 60 with stable Graves' hyperthyroidism. Prospective prediction of ophthalmopathy was tested in an independent validation cohort of 18 to 20 hyperthyroidism patients and 17 patients who later progressed to ophthalmopathy. The roughly 91 discovery patients were randomly split 7:3 into training and test sets. The study also compared thyroid tissue and blood T-cell repertoires from five or six Graves' hyperthyroidism patients. Following sampling, methimazole starting at 30 mg daily was given to hyperthyroidism patients, and high-dose intravenous methylprednisolone was given to ophthalmopathy patients. A second multiplex PCR round built the libraries, followed by size selection and purification. Paired-end sequencing of the libraries was performed with 100 bp reads on an Illumina HiSeq2000. SOAPnuke was used to process the raw data, throwing out any read that contained adapters or uncalled bases, had a mean Phred below 15, or lacked an exact constant-primer or identifier match. COPE v1.2.5 was used to merge the high-quality paired reads, and each unique nucleotide sequence was defined as a clonotype. MiTCR v1.1 was used to align the clonotypes against IMGT TRBV, TRBD and TRBJ reference segments. The analysis included only V-J combinations with a frequency above 0.0001, which together covered 99% to 99.2% of the repertoires. A TCS score was defined as the ratio between F50 (clonal expansion) and ExV (chaos), using BLOSUM62-based TCRdist between CDR3 peptides within each V-J. Welch's t-statistics and random forest reduced fewer than 550 V-J features to roughly 13, which were used in a naive Bayes classifier (R e1071). Sample size was not statistically predetermined, and blinding of investigators to group allocation was not performed. According to the paper, TCR Vbeta CDR3 sequencing was carried out on approximately 140 peripheral blood samples, which came from approximately 41 ophthalmopathy, around 75 hyperthyroidism and roughly 17 progressor patients.

The sample here was peripheral blood mononuclear cells (PBMCs), taken at new diagnosis, from a patient treated with antithyroid drugs. The TCR originated in a woman under 40 with Graves disease. Donor details come from another sample of the same person, matched by shared clones. The V gene is TRBV6-2 or TRBV6-3 and the J gene is TRBJ1-5; the D gene cannot be resolved reliably. The CDR3 sequence is CASSYGNQPQHF. At the DNA level, the sequence is TGTGCCAGCAGTTACGGGAATCAGCCCCAGCATTTT.